Listed here are 24 T cell receptor beta chains from one sample, sequenced in a study of T cells in localized non-small cell lung cancer. Assay used: immunoSEQ multiplex PCR; TCRdb lists only in-frame clones, some missing. Of over 20,000 clones listed, less than 90% are singletons. The sample consisted of peripheral blood, taken before any cancer treatment. Receptors originate from a male donor aged 60 or over with stage I squamous cell lung carcinoma.

V and J are TRBV28 and TRBJ1-1; 9 nucleotides agree with TRBD1. CDR3 length equals 14 residues. Trimming at V came to 6 bases and at J to 2 bases, leaving 4 bases not matched to a gene. Germline-derived CDR1 and CDR2 are MDHEN and SYDVKM. The CDR3 nucleotides read TGTGCCAGCAGGGGACAGGGATTAAACACTGAAGCTTTCTTT. This gives the protein CASRGQGLNTEAFF.

The rearrangement links TRBV6-6 to TRBJ2-7, with TRBD1 as a possible D gene (6 bases). V dropped 2 bases and J dropped 2 bases, with 10 bases sitting between them. Germline lookup yields CDR1 MNHNY and CDR2 SVGAGI (reference sequence). The CDR3 sequence is 14 residues long. The DNA for the CDR3 is TGTGCCAGCAGTTACGGCAGGGGCCCCTACGAGCAGTACTTC. This gives the protein CASSYGRGPYEQYF.

The J gene is TRBJ2-7, the V gene TRBV6-1; D is unclear. The length of the CDR3 is 14 residues. Deletions cut 2 bases from V and 3 bases from J, with 11 bases between. Germline CDR1 and CDR2: MNHNS and SASEGT. The CDR3 nucleotides are TGTGCCAGCAGTGAAATGGCCAGTTTCTACGAGCAGTACTTC. Translating gives CASSEMASFYEQYF.

The chain recombines TRBV27 with TRBJ2-6; D may be TRBD2 (6 bases). The germline gives CDR1 MNHEY, CDR2 SMNVEV (reference sequence). Trimming took off 5 bases at V and 3 bases at J, with 14 bases between the two ends. This CDR3 has 16 amino acids. The CDR3, as DNA: TGTGCCAGCAGTCAGTACGGGACTGGTGGGGCCAACGTCCTGACTTTC. Translating gives CASSQYGTGGANVLTF.

V is TRBV5-8 and J is TRBJ2-7; TRBD2 matches at 13 bases. The length of the CDR3 is 15 residues. With 6 bases clipped from V and 3 bases from J, the junction kept 6 bases outside the gene matches. CDR1 is SGHTS and CDR2 is YDEGEE in the germline V gene. Here the CDR3 reads CASMRRLAGGYEQYF. Written as DNA, the CDR3 is TGTGCCAGCATGCGCCGACTAGCGGGAGGCTACGAGCAGTACTTC.

The V gene is TRBV2, the J gene TRBJ2-3; D might be TRBD1 or TRBD2, each matching 5 bases. V was pared by 3 bases and J by 0 bases, with 7 bases between. The germline CDR1 and CDR2 sequences are SNHLY and FYNNEI. The CDR3 extends over 14 amino acids. The CDR3 sequence: CASSEGVSTDTQYF. CDR3 in DNA: TGTGCCAGCAGTGAGGGGGTTAGCACAGATACGCAGTATTTT.

This clone was seen a handful of times. CDR3 nucleotide sequence: TGTGCCAGCAGCCAGATACAGGAGGGGTCCTACGAGCAGTACTTC. As protein: CASSQIQEGSYEQYF. The chain recombines TRBV4-2 with TRBJ2-7, with D perhaps TRBD2 (6 bases). The germline V gene has CDR1 LGHNA and CDR2 YNFKEQ. Deletions cut 3 bases from V and 1 base from J, with 13 bases between. This CDR3 region has 15 residues.

The J gene is TRBJ2-5, the V gene TRBV5-4; 7 bases are a match to TRBD1. Trimming at V came to 4 bases and at J to 1 base, leaving 4 bases not matched to a gene. In germline, CDR1 is SGHNT, CDR2 YYREEE (reference sequence). This CDR3 spans 14 amino acids. In DNA form, the CDR3 reads TGTGCCAGCAGCGTCGACAGGGCCCAAGAGACCCAGTACTTC. Translation: CASSVDRAQETQYF.

The chain links TRBV10-3 to TRBJ1-6, with a possible D match to TRBD1 (5 bases). The V gene lost 6 bases and the J gene lost 5 bases, with 23 bases spanning the gap. This CDR3 contains 18 residues. The V gene's germline CDR1 is ENHRY and CDR2 SYGVKD. The CDR3 DNA follows: TGTGCCATCAGCCAAGATTTCCCAGGGATAAGCGATAATTCACCCCTCCACTTT. This codes for CAISQDFPGISDNSPLHF.

With respect to this clone: This sample includes further DNA sequences coding for the same CDR3. The chain combines TRBV5-1 with TRBJ1-1; D unclear. Germline CDR1 is SGHRS and CDR2 is YFSETQ. This CDR3 spans 13 amino acids. V was pared by 1 base and J by 8 bases, with 12 bases between. This CDR3 reads CASSLQGDREAFF. The CDR3 DNA sequence: TGCGCCAGCAGCTTGCAAGGTGATAGGGAAGCTTTCTTT.

Only a few counts were recorded for this clone. This chain uses TRBV10-3 with TRBJ1-4, with 8 bases matching TRBD1. Germline V gene lookup returns CDR1 ENHRY and CDR2 SYGVKD. J was trimmed by 7 bases and V by 8 bases; bases with no gene match: 9. The CDR3 consists of 14 residues. CDR3 nucleotides: TGTGCCATCGCCTCGGGACAGGCAAGTGAAAAACTGTTTTTT. As protein: CAIASGQASEKLFF.

The CDR3 loop reads CAISEGGSRAGYGYTF. CDR3 sequence (DNA): TGTGCCATCAGTGAGGGGGGAAGCAGGGCGGGCTATGGCTACACCTTC. The rearrangement joins TRBV10-3 to TRBJ1-2, with D tentatively TRBD1 (5 bases). Trimming took 2 bases from V and 4 from J, leaving 17 bases between them. Per germline, CDR1 ENHRY and CDR2 SYGVKD. This CDR3 is 16 amino acids long.

This clone has a single count. V gene TRBV6-5 combines with J gene TRBJ2-3, with D perhaps TRBD2 (6 bases). Trimming took 5 bases from V and 7 from J, leaving 10 bases between them. Germline assignment: CDR1 MNHEY and CDR2 SVGAGI. The CDR3 sequence is 12 residues long. The CDR3: CASSDGGYTQYF. The CDR3 region has the DNA TGTGCCAGCAGTGACGGGGGTTATACGCAGTATTTT.

The chain combines TRBV9 with TRBJ2-2, with D tentatively TRBD1 (5 bases). Between the trimmed V and J ends, which lost 4 bases and 3 bases, there was a span of 7 bases. CDR3 size: 13 residues. Per the germline V gene, CDR1 is SGDLS and CDR2 is YYNGEE. The CDR3 protein is CASSPQDTGELFF. The CDR3 DNA is TGTGCCAGCAGCCCACAGGACACCGGGGAGCTGTTTTTT.

The chain joins TRBV19 to TRBJ2-3; 8 bases agree with TRBD1. Unmatched junction bases numbered 8, after V lost 7 bases and J lost 2 bases. The CDR3 totals 15 residues. The germline V gene encodes CDR1 LNHDA and CDR2 SQIVND (reference sequence). The CDR3 DNA sequence: TGTGCCAGTATTAGGACAGGGAGAAACACAGATACGCAGTATTTT. It specifies CASIRTGRNTDTQYF.

V is TRBV4-1 and J is TRBJ1-2; maybe TRBD1 (5 bases). Germline loops: CDR1 MGHRA, CDR2 YSYEKL. Trimming took off 4 bases at V and 5 bases at J, with 17 bases between the two ends. The CDR3 has 15 amino acids. This CDR3 is CASSPLPGEAYGYTF. CDR3 nucleotides: TGCGCCAGCAGCCCGCTCCCGGGGGAGGCATATGGCTACACCTTC.

The chain combines TRBV6-5 with TRBJ2-1, with D unclear. Deletions cut 6 bases from V and 2 bases from J, with 14 bases between. Germline V CDR1 and CDR2: MNHEY, SVGAGI. The CDR3 length is 15 residues. CDR3 coding DNA: TGTGCCAGCAGATTTGGGTTGCTTACCTACAATGAGCAGTTCTTC. It encodes CASRFGLLTYNEQFF.

This chain joins TRBV29-1 and TRBJ1-5, with 9 positions matching TRBD1. The CDR3 consists of 12 residues. Per the germline V gene, CDR1 is SQVTM and CDR2 is ANQGSEA. After removal of 4 bases from V and 10 bases from J, the junction contained 5 bases not matched to a gene. The CDR3 reads CSVAGQGIPQHF. The CDR3 nucleotides read TGCAGCGTTGCGGGACAGGGAATTCCCCAGCATTTT.

The chain carries TRBV7-2 and TRBJ2-5; 10 nucleotides agree with TRBD1. This CDR3 region has 15 residues. The V gene end was trimmed by 4 bases and the J gene end by 5 bases; junction bases not matched to a gene: 7. Germline V gives CDR1 SGHTA, CDR2 FQGNSA. Here the CDR3 reads CASSSDRGVVETQYF. CDR3 DNA sequence: TGTGCCAGCAGCTCGGACAGGGGGGTTGTTGAGACCCAGTACTTC.

This rearrangement joins TRBV11-2 to TRBJ2-3; 7 bases are shared with TRBD1. Trimming cost V 2 bases and J 2 bases; bases outside gene matches: 7. The germline gives CDR1 SGHAT, CDR2 FQNNGV. CDR3 length: 16 amino acids. This chain's CDR3 is CASSLLGDRFTDTQYF. The CDR3 DNA sequence: TGTGCCAGCAGCTTACTGGGGGACAGATTCACAGATACGCAGTATTTT.

The V gene is TRBV29-1, the J gene TRBJ2-5; 14 bases fit TRBD2. This CDR3 comprises 15 residues. Germline-derived CDR1 and CDR2 are SQVTM and ANQGSEA. With V trimmed by 7 bases and J by 5 bases, 9 bases remained unmatched. CDR3 residues: CSGRLAGGPWETQYF. CDR3 DNA sequence: TGCAGCGGACGACTAGCGGGGGGGCCTTGGGAGACCCAGTACTTC. The full variable domain, rest sourced from reference TRBV29-1 and TRBJ2-5, is SAVISQKPSRDICQRGTSLTIQCQVDSQVTMMFWYRQQPGQSLTLIATANQGSEATYESGFVIDKFPISRPNLTFSTLTVSNMSPEDSSIYLCSGRLAGGPWETQYFGPGTRLLVL.

This chain links TRBV4-1 with TRBJ1-1, with D possibly being TRBD1 (6 bases). Deletions cut 0 bases from V and 10 bases from J, with 12 bases between. This CDR3 has 13 residues. Germline CDR1 MGHRA, CDR2 YSYEKL. The CDR3 reads CASSQDVGGPAFF. In nucleotides, the CDR3 is TGCGCCAGCAGCCAAGATGTAGGGGGACCAGCTTTCTTT.

This clone occurred a few times. The chain employs TRBV15 and TRBJ2-5; perhaps TRBD1 as D (5 bases). Trimming removed 0 bases from V and 4 bases from J, with 15 bases in between. Germline CDR1 LNHNV, CDR2 YYDKDF (reference sequence). The CDR3 covers 16 residues. CDR3 sequence (DNA): TGTGCCACCAGCAGAGATAGGGGCTATTCGGCAGAGACCCAGTACTTC. Its translation: CATSRDRGYSAETQYF.

V and J are TRBV2 and TRBJ1-5; D ambiguous. V was pared by 5 bases and J by 1 base, with 6 bases between. The CDR3 totals 13 residues. Germline-derived CDR1 and CDR2 are SNHLY and FYNNEI. The CDR3 DNA follows: TGTGCCAGCAGTAGCGGAAGCAATCAGCCCCAGCATTTT. Residues: CASSSGSNQPQHF.